These 23 T cell receptor beta chains were sequenced from one sample in a study of shared clonotypes between healthy human individuals. Profiled with immunoSEQ multiplex PCR; TCRdb holds only in-frame clones, not every one. The sample consists of some 2,500,000 clones, approximately 90% of them appearing once. The source material was naive CD4+ T cells from PBMCs. Regarding subset: CD45RA+ positively selected. These receptors were taken from a man younger than 35 in good health. Some clones in this sample may be carry-over from other donors' samples.

V gene TRBV25-1 combines with J gene TRBJ1-3; D is unresolved. The V and J ends lost 3 bases and 0 bases respectively, with 9 bases between them. The germline V gene has CDR1 MGHDK and CDR2 SYGVNS. The CDR3 has 15 amino acids. In DNA, the CDR3 is TGTGCCAGCAGTGATACTAGAAACTCTGGAAACACCATATATTTT. Its protein product is CASSDTRNSGNTIYF.

The chain couples TRBV7-9 to TRBJ2-1, with 7 bases lining up with TRBD1. V dropped 5 bases and J dropped 10; count of bases not matched to a gene: 11. This CDR3 has 14 amino acids. The germline V gene encodes CDR1 SEHNR and CDR2 FQNEAQ (reference sequence). The CDR3 spells CASSGPGQTWEQFF. CDR3 DNA: TGTGCCAGCAGCGGGCCGGGACAGACATGGGAGCAGTTCTTC. Full variable domain (missing parts from reference TRBV7-9 and TRBJ2-1): DTGVSQNPRHKITKRGQNVTFRCDPISEHNRLYWYRQTLGQGPEFLTYFQNEAQLEKSRLLSDRFSAERPKGSFSTLEIQRTEQGDSAMYLCASSGPGQTWEQFFGPGTRLTVL.

V gene TRBV19 combines with J gene TRBJ1-2, with a weak D call TRBD1 (6 bases). The CDR3 has 12 amino acids. Per the germline V gene, CDR1 is LNHDA and CDR2 is SQIVND (reference sequence). The V gene lost 3 bases and the J gene lost 10 bases, with 12 bases spanning the gap. The CDR3 DNA reads as TGTGCCAGTAGTATCGACAGGAGGAACTACACCTTC. This encodes CASSIDRRNYTF.

This clone came up once. V gene TRBV7-8 combines with J gene TRBJ2-2; possibly TRBD2 for D (5 bases). The CDR3 runs to 14 residues. Germline CDR1 SGHVS, CDR2 FQNEAQ. V was shortened by 3 bases and J by 8 bases, with 13 bases between the two germline ends. The CDR3 reads CASSFGGSFGELFF. The CDR3 DNA sequence: TGTGCCAGCAGCTTTGGCGGGTCTTTTGGGGAGCTGTTTTTT.

DNA for the CDR3: TGCGCCAGCAGCCAAGAGATAGCGGGAGCGGTTCCGCAGTATTTT. It codes for CASSQEIAGAVPQYF. The V gene is TRBV4-1, the J gene TRBJ2-3; TRBD2 aligns across 9 bases. This CDR3 has 15 amino acids. The V gene end was trimmed by 0 bases and the J gene end by 10 bases; junction bases not matched to a gene: 8. Germline CDR1 and CDR2: MGHRA and YSYEKL.

Here the CDR3 reads CAIGGRTPVNEQFF. As DNA, the CDR3 is TGTGCCATCGGGGGGAGGACGCCAGTCAATGAGCAGTTCTTC. The chain couples TRBV10-3 to TRBJ2-1; a weak D match, TRBD2 (6 bases). Germline CDR1 and CDR2: ENHRY and SYGVKD. V lost 8 bases to trimming and J lost 6 bases, with 17 bases between them. The CDR3 spans 14 residues.

The chain joins TRBV19 to TRBJ2-7; 12 bases are shared with TRBD2. Germline values: CDR1 LNHDA, CDR2 SQIVND (reference sequence). CDR3 length: 16 residues. The V gene end was trimmed by 0 bases and the J gene end by 3 bases; junction bases not matched to a gene: 3. The CDR3 nucleotides are TGTGCCAGTAGTATAGAAAAGACTAGCGGGAGCTACGAGCAGTACTTC. It codes for CASSIEKTSGSYEQYF. The full variable domain, with the rest looked up from reference TRBV19 and TRBJ2-7, is DGGITQSPKYLFRKEGQNVTLSCEQNLNHDAMYWYRQDPGQGLRLIYYSQIVNDFQKGDIAEGYSVSREKKESFPLTVTSAQKNPTAFYLCASSIEKTSGSYEQYFGPGTRLTVT.

The genes are TRBV7-9 and TRBJ1-4, with a possible D match to TRBD1 (6 bases). CDR3 length equals 15 residues. The germline gives CDR1 SEHNR, CDR2 FQNEAQ (reference sequence). With 1 base removed from V and 5 bases from J, the gap between germline ends came to 11 bases. The CDR3 DNA is TGTGCCAGCAGCTTAGACAGGGCGGGCAATGAAAAACTGTTTTTT. Its protein product is CASSLDRAGNEKLFF. Full variable domain (missing parts from reference TRBV7-9 and TRBJ1-4): DTGVSQNPRHKITKRGQNVTFRCDPISEHNRLYWYRQTLGQGPEFLTYFQNEAQLEKSRLLSDRFSAERPKGSFSTLEIQRTEQGDSAMYLCASSLDRAGNEKLFFGSGTQLSVL.

The chain employs TRBV7-9 and TRBJ2-7; D might be TRBD2 (7 bases). CDR1 SEHNR and CDR2 FQNEAQ come from the germline V gene (reference sequence). The CDR3 is 16 amino acids. Deletions cut 5 bases from V and 0 bases from J, with 17 bases between. The CDR3 is CASSPRGGGGSYEQYF. CDR3 coding DNA: TGTGCCAGCAGCCCCAGGGGAGGGGGGGGCTCCTACGAGCAGTACTTC.

The chain has TRBV11-3 and TRBJ2-1; 8 bases are shared with TRBD2. Germline V gives CDR1 SGHNT, CDR2 YENEEA. The CDR3 contains 17 residues. V lost 2 bases and J lost 5; bases outside the gene matches: 11. CDR3 sequence (DNA): TGTGCCAGCAGCTTATATTTCGAGGGACTAGGGGACAATGAGCAGTTCTTC. Translated, it gives CASSLYFEGLGDNEQFF.

J is TRBJ2-3 and V is TRBV7-9; D remains ambiguous. This CDR3 region has 15 residues. Per the germline V gene, CDR1 is SEHNR and CDR2 is FQNEAQ (reference sequence). Trimming stripped 3 bases from V and 2 bases from J, with 12 bases between. CDR3 DNA: TGTGCCAGCAGCTTTGGAGCGTTGAACACAGATACGCAGTATTTT. Residues: CASSFGALNTDTQYF.

This chain links TRBV5-4 with TRBJ2-5; D remains unclear. The germline CDR1 and CDR2 sequences are SGHNT and YYREEE (reference sequence). Trimming stripped 0 bases from V and 6 bases from J, with 9 bases between. CDR3 length: 13 amino acids. The CDR3 loop is CASSLEGWQTQYF. CDR3 sequence (DNA): TGTGCCAGCAGCTTGGAAGGGTGGCAGACCCAGTACTTC.

The J gene is TRBJ2-5, the V gene TRBV7-3; D not resolved. The CDR3 is 12 amino acids. In germline, CDR1 is SGHTA, CDR2 FQGTGA. V lost 5 bases, J lost 9 bases, and 13 bases lay in between. The CDR3 DNA follows: TGTGCCAGCAGCGATGGCCCGCCCCCCCAGTACTTC. Encoded protein: CASSDGPPPQYF.

Regarding this clone: The same CDR3 can be traced to other DNA sequences in this sample. The V and J genes are TRBV5-4 and TRBJ2-5; D may correspond to TRBD1 or TRBD2 (5 bases each). Trimming took 0 bases from V and 5 from J, leaving 8 bases between them. CDR1 and CDR2 from the germline V gene are SGHNT and YYREEE (reference sequence). The CDR3 contains 13 residues. CDR3 nucleotides: TGTGCCAGCAGCTTGGTTGGGGGTGAGACCCAGTACTTC. Protein sequence: CASSLVGGETQYF. Full variable domain (remainder filled in from reference TRBV5-4 and TRBJ2-5): ETGVTQSPTHLIKTRGQQVTLRCSSQSGHNTVSWYQQALGQGPQFIFQYYREEENGRGNFPPRFSGLQFPNYSSELNVNALELDDSALYLCASSLVGGETQYFGPGTRLLVL.

The genes are TRBV7-2 and TRBJ2-1; 7 nucleotides line up with TRBD2. V lost 2 bases, J lost 4 bases, and 11 bases stayed unmatched. The CDR3 is made up of 17 amino acids. Germline V gene data show CDR1 as SGHTA and CDR2 as FQGNSA. CDR3 nucleotides: TGTGCCAGCAGCTTACGGGGTTGGGCGGGAGAGTACAATGAGCAGTTCTTC. Translated, it gives CASSLRGWAGEYNEQFF.

V gene TRBV19 combines with J gene TRBJ1-1; weak D call: TRBD1 (6 bases). Trimming stripped 3 bases from V and 0 bases from J, with 20 bases between. Germline CDR1 and CDR2: LNHDA and SQIVND (reference sequence). The CDR3 consists of 18 residues. This CDR3 reads CASSILFTGTHLNTEAFF. The CDR3 nucleotides are TGTGCCAGTAGTATCCTTTTCACAGGGACCCATTTGAACACTGAAGCTTTCTTT.

The CDR3 DNA reads as TGTGCCAGCAGGGGCACTGAAGCTTTCTTT. Residues: CASRGTEAFF. The J gene is TRBJ1-1, the V gene TRBV2, with D uncertain. Germline loops: CDR1 SNHLY, CDR2 FYNNEI. The CDR3 has 10 amino acids. The V end was cut by 6 bases, the J end by 4 bases, with 3 bases between.

The chain recombines TRBV5-4 with TRBJ2-3; no reliable D call. From germline, CDR1 is SGHNT and CDR2 YYREEE (reference sequence). The V gene lost 4 bases and the J gene lost 3 bases, with 18 bases spanning the gap. CDR3 length equals 16 residues. The CDR3 nucleotides are TGTGCCAGCAGCCCAACCCCTTCGGGCCGGACAGATACGCAGTATTTT. This gives the protein CASSPTPSGRTDTQYF.

The gene calls are TRBV7-9 and TRBJ1-3, with D unresolved. From germline, CDR1 is SEHNR and CDR2 FQNEAQ (reference sequence). The V gene lost 5 bases and the J gene lost 0 bases, with 20 bases spanning the gap. The CDR3 length is 18 residues. The CDR3 reads CASSPGLRTASSGNTIYF. The CDR3 nucleotides are TGTGCCAGCAGCCCCGGTTTGAGGACGGCGAGCTCTGGAAACACCATATATTTT. The full variable domain, its missing parts supplied by reference TRBV7-9 and TRBJ1-3, is DTGVSQNPRHKITKRGQNVTFRCDPISEHNRLYWYRQTLGQGPEFLTYFQNEAQLEKSRLLSDRFSAERPKGSFSTLEIQRTEQGDSAMYLCASSPGLRTASSGNTIYFGEGSWLTVV.

This clone was seen more than once but under ten times. The chain joins TRBV5-4 to TRBJ1-1, with 7 positions matching TRBD1. V dropped 4 bases and J dropped 8; count of bases not matched to a gene: 8. The CDR3 length is 13 residues. Germline V gene lookup returns CDR1 SGHNT and CDR2 YYREEE (reference sequence). The CDR3 region has the DNA TGTGCCAGCAGCCCGCGGGACAGCCGCGAAGCTTTCTTT. This translates into CASSPRDSREAFF.

The chain couples TRBV5-8 to TRBJ1-2; D is undetermined. CDR1 is SGHTS, CDR2 YDEGEE, per germline. The germline V and J ends were trimmed by 4 bases and 9 bases, with 16 bases remaining between them. This CDR3 spans 13 amino acids. CDR3 sequence (DNA): TGTGCCAGCAGCCTCGACGGCTCCCCCCGCTACACCTTC. Residues: CASSLDGSPRYTF. The variable domain in full, with the rest retrieved from reference TRBV5-8 and TRBJ1-2, is EAGVTQSPTHLIKTRGQQATLRCSPISGHTSVYWYQQALGLGLQFLLWYDEGEERNRGNFPPRFSGRQFPNYSSELNVNALELEDSALYLCASSLDGSPRYTFGSGTRLTVV.

Concerning this clone itself: This sample also contains other DNA sequences that code for the same CDR3. The V call is TRBV18, the J call TRBJ2-7; weak D call: TRBD2 (5 bases). Germline V gene data show CDR1 as KGHSH and CDR2 as LQKENI. Trimming pared 6 bases from V and 4 bases from J, leaving 16 bases between. The CDR3 contains 14 residues. The CDR3: CASSPSRGGYEQYF. Here the CDR3 DNA reads TGTGCCAGCTCCCCCAGCCGGGGTGGGTACGAGCAGTACTTC.

This clone occurred once. The V gene is TRBV28, the J gene TRBJ1-5, with a possible D match to TRBD1 (5 bases). The V gene lost 5 bases and the J gene lost 2 bases, with 13 bases spanning the gap. CDR3 length equals 15 residues. Looked up from germline, CDR1 is MDHEN and CDR2 is SYDVKM. The CDR3 sequence is CASSPARGGNQPQHF. CDR3 bases: TGTGCCAGCAGTCCGGCCCGGGGCGGCAATCAGCCCCAGCATTTT.